This T cell receptor beta chain emerged from a study of human T cells and chemical hapten exposure. Time point here: patch test 3, about 24 weeks after DPC sensitization. Treatment noted: therapeutic diphenylcyclopropenone sensitization with weekly scalp DPC. Blood draws preceded each patch test application. As for this clonotype: No antigen is known for it.

The study, taken as a whole, reports: Relative to controls, expanded TCRs formed significantly more large CDR3 similarity clusters.

The J segment lost 5 bases and the V segment lost 4 bases, leaving 9 bases of the junction unmatched. CDR3 length equals 16 residues. Per germline, CDR1 SGHRS and CDR2 YFSETQ. One entry per CDR3 protein, called by TCRdb with MiXCR from the RACE reads. The repertoire holds approximately 160,000 distinct CDR3 sequences, roughly a quarter seen once, with 2.1% in the top ten. The genes are TRBV5-1 and TRBJ2-1; 10 bases agree with TRBD2. The sequence came from a woman between 18 and 30 years old with alopecia areata. Some clones in this sample may be carry-over from other donors' samples. Sequenced here: whole blood, sampled in connection with sensitization to the hapten diphenylcyclopropenone (DPC). CDR3: CASSRPGLALNNEQFF. Here the CDR3 DNA reads TGCGCCAGCAGCCGCCCGGGACTAGCGTTGAACAATGAGCAGTTCTTC.